This TCR beta chain was sequenced in a study of cytomegalovirus exposure and HLA in healthy donors. PCR used 60 Vbeta primers and 13 Jbeta primers. The method was immunoSEQ multiplex PCR; TCRdb's version includes in-frame clones alone and lacks a portion of them. The sample lists 90,000 to 100,000 clones, under 80% occurring once. The length of the CDR3 is 15 residues. V gave up 5 bases and J gave up 4 bases; unmatched junction bases: 8. CDR1 is SGHTA, CDR2 FQGNSA, per germline. The sample was PBMCs. J is TRBJ1-3 and V is TRBV7-2, with TRBD1 matching 7 bases. The sequence came from a male donor in good health and CMV-seronegative. The CDR3 DNA follows: TGTGCCAGCAGCCTACGACAGGGTTCCGGAAACACCATATATTTT. Residues: CASSLRQGSGNTIYF. The full variable domain, its missing parts supplied by reference TRBV7-2 and TRBJ1-3, is GAGVSQSPSNKVTEKGKDVELRCDPISGHTALYWYRQSLGQGLEFLIYFQGNSAPDKSGLPSDRFSAERTGGSVSTLTIQRTQQEDSAVYLCASSLRQGSGNTIYFGEGSWLTVV.